A single sample is the source of the 5 T cell receptor beta chains below, sequenced in a study of molecular identifiers for immune sequencing clone quantification. MiXCR was run by TCRdb on the PCR reads, yielding one entry per CDR3 protein. This sample has 68,000 or so distinct CDR3 sequences, with 15% to 20% found just once. Sequencing was done on a sample of naive CD8+ T cells from blood, with Jurkat cell RNA spiked in. Described subset: FACS-sorted CD8+CD4-CCR7+CD45RA+ naive T cells. These receptors all come from a human donor in good health. Some libraries in this study had Jurkat cell RNA spiked in.

This clonotype was counted at least ten times. The chain employs TRBV4-1 and TRBJ2-5; 10 bases are a match to TRBD2. V trimming: 1 base; J trimming: 9 bases; junction bases outside the gene matches: 14. The CDR3 spans 17 residues. Germline V gives CDR1 MGHRA, CDR2 YSYEKL. The CDR3 nucleotides are TGCGCCAGCAGCCAAGTCGAACTAGCGGGATTCTCGAGGGCCCAGTACTTC. This encodes CASSQVELAGFSRAQYF.

This clonotype was detected many times. The chain couples TRBV27 to TRBJ1-5; D remains ambiguous. Trimming left V 0 bases short and J 6 bases short, with 18 bases between. The CDR3 is 17 amino acids. Germline V lookup: CDR1 MNHEY, CDR2 SMNVEV (reference sequence). The CDR3, as DNA: TGTGCCAGCAGTTTATCGGCGGGAGACGGTACCGGTCAGCCCCAGCATTTT. It specifies CASSLSAGDGTGQPQHF.

This clonotype was observed at least ten times. This chain connects TRBV19 to TRBJ1-4; D perhaps matches TRBD1 (6 bases). Germline lookup yields CDR1 LNHDA and CDR2 SQIVND (reference sequence). The CDR3 covers 15 residues. The V end was cut by 5 bases, the J end by 4 bases, with 14 bases between. CDR3 in amino acids: CASSQPGHLNEKLFF. The CDR3 bases are TGTGCCAGTAGTCAGCCGGGACACCTTAATGAAAAACTGTTTTTT.

The V gene is TRBV28, the J gene TRBJ2-1, with D hard to call. The germline gives CDR1 MDHEN, CDR2 SYDVKM. V was shortened by 3 bases and J by 0 bases, with 9 bases between the two germline ends. The CDR3 is 15 residues long. The CDR3 sequence is CASSFIESSYNEQFF. Written as DNA, the CDR3 is TGTGCCAGCAGTTTCATTGAGAGCTCCTACAATGAGCAGTTCTTC.

This clonotype has ten or more counts. The CDR3 bases are TGTGCCAGCAGTTTGCAGTCGTTGGGAGGGCTGGTGTACGAGCAGTACTTC. Its translation is CASSLQSLGGLVYEQYF. The chain carries TRBV28 and TRBJ2-7; TRBD2 aligns across 7 bases. The CDR3 has 17 amino acids. V was clipped by 3 bases and J by 4 bases; unmatched bases: 15. Germline V gene data show CDR1 as MDHEN and CDR2 as SYDVKM.